The next 9 T cell receptor beta chains were all read from a single sample in a study of control samples from healthy donors and cancer patients. Clones were sequenced by immunoSEQ multiplex PCR, and TCRdb holds only the in-frame ones, with some missing. Among about 170,000 clones listed, approximately 86% were seen once. Sequenced sample: blood. These receptors were collected from a woman between 25 and 40 years old in good health.

The J gene is TRBJ2-5, the V gene TRBV4-1; D could derive from TRBD1 or TRBD2 (6 bases each). CDR1 and CDR2 (germline): MGHRA, YSYEKL. The V end was cut by 0 bases, the J end by 5 bases, with 13 bases between. The CDR3 extends over 15 amino acids. The CDR3 DNA reads TGCGCCAGCAGCCAAGACGGAGGGGGGCGGGAGACCCAGTACTTC. It translates to CASSQDGGGRETQYF.

The gene calls are TRBV18 and TRBJ1-1; D remains unclear. CDR1 is KGHSH, CDR2 LQKENI, per germline. This CDR3 comprises 13 residues. Trimming shortened V by 3 bases and J by 5 bases, and 10 bases separated the two germline ends. In DNA form, the CDR3 reads TGTGCCAGCTCACCTGGACGGGAGACTGAAGCTTTCTTT. Protein product: CASSPGRETEAFF.

This chain uses TRBV5-4 with TRBJ1-1; no clear D gene. V lost 0 bases and J 5 bases, leaving 11 bases between the germline ends. The CDR3 consists of 14 residues. Germline CDR1 SGHNT, CDR2 YYREEE (reference sequence). The CDR3 DNA reads as TGTGCCAGCAGCTTGGCCGGGGAAGGGACTGAAGCTTTCTTT. The encoded protein is CASSLAGEGTEAFF.

This chain connects TRBV27 to TRBJ2-2; D ambiguous. Germline values: CDR1 MNHEY, CDR2 SMNVEV (reference sequence). The CDR3 totals 13 residues. The V and J ends lost 4 bases and 0 bases respectively, with 3 bases between them. CDR3 loop: CASSSANTGELFF. The CDR3 DNA reads as TGTGCCAGCAGTTCGGCGAACACCGGGGAGCTGTTTTTT.

J is TRBJ2-3 and V is TRBV7-2, with 7 bases identical to TRBD2. The CDR3 totals 15 residues. V lost 1 base, J lost 4 bases, and 5 bases stayed unmatched. Germline V gene lookup returns CDR1 SGHTA and CDR2 FQGNSA. Here the CDR3 reads CASSLGWGGSDTQYF. The CDR3 DNA reads TGTGCCAGCAGCTTAGGCTGGGGAGGGTCAGATACGCAGTATTTT.

The rearrangement joins TRBV30 to TRBJ2-2; weak D call: TRBD2 (6 bases). This CDR3 contains 14 residues. Trimming took off 4 bases at V and 2 bases at J, with 11 bases between the two ends. Germline V CDR1 and CDR2: GTSNPN, SVGIG (reference sequence). The CDR3 DNA reads TGTGCCTGGACGAGCGGGCGTAACACCGGGGAGCTGTTTTTT. Protein: CAWTSGRNTGELFF. Supplemented by reference TRBV30 and TRBJ2-2, the full variable domain reads SQTIHQWPATLVQPVGSPLSLECTVEGTSNPNLYWYRQAAGRGLQLLFYSVGIGQISSEVPQNLSASRPQDRQFILSSKKLLLSDSGFYLCAWTSGRNTGELFFGEGSRLTVL.

This chain links TRBV21-1 with TRBJ2-7; the table's D call, TRBD1, was not checked against the DNA. TRBV21-1 is a known pseudogene. There are 13 residues in the CDR3. The chain's CDR3 is CASTGTETYEQYF. The CDR3 nucleotides are TGTGCCAGCACCGGGACAGAGACCTACGAGCAGTACTTC.

V is TRBV5-1 and J is TRBJ2-5; TRBD2 agrees at 8 bases. The junction had 9 bases not matched to a gene; V was cut back by 6 bases and J by 2 bases. Looked up from germline, CDR1 is SGHRS and CDR2 is YFSETQ. CDR3 length: 15 residues. CDR3 amino acids: CASNLAGGGQETQYF. The CDR3 DNA sequence: TGCGCCAGCAACCTCGCGGGGGGAGGTCAAGAGACCCAGTACTTC. Full variable domain (outside the CDR3, taken from reference TRBV5-1 and TRBJ2-5): KAGVTQTPRYLIKTRGQQVTLSCSPISGHRSVSWYQQTPGQGLQFLFEYFSETQRNKGNFPGRFSGRQFSNSRSEMNVSTLELGDSALYLCASNLAGGGQETQYFGPGTRLLVL.

As DNA, the CDR3 is TGTGCCAGCAGCTCCCTAACCGGGACGAGGGGAGAGACCCAGTACTTC. It yields the protein CASSSLTGTRGETQYF. The chain couples TRBV11-2 to TRBJ2-5; the D call may be TRBD1 or TRBD2 (5 bases each). The length of the CDR3 is 16 residues. Trimming removed 4 bases at V and 4 bases at J, with 19 bases between. CDR1 is SGHAT, CDR2 FQNNGV, per germline.